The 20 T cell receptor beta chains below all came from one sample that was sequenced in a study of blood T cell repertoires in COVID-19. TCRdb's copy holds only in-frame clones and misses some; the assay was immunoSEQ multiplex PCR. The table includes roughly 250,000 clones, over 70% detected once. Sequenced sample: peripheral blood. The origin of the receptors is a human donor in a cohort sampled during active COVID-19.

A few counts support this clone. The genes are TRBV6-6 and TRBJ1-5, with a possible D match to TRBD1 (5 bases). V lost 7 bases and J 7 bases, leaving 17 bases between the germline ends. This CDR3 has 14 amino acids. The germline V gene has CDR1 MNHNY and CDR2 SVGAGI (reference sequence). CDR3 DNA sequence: TGTGCCAGCACCGCAGGGCCGCTCGGGCAGCCCCAGCATTTT. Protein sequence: CASTAGPLGQPQHF.

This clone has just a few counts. The CDR3 loop is CASGVRGLRNSPLHF. The CDR3 nucleotides are TGTGCCAGCGGAGTCAGAGGGTTACGGAATTCACCCCTCCACTTT. The chain combines TRBV7-9 with TRBJ1-6; D not resolved. The germline CDR1 and CDR2 sequences are SEHNR and FQNEAQ (reference sequence). Trimming took 8 bases from V and 7 from J, leaving 18 bases between them. CDR3 length: 15 amino acids.

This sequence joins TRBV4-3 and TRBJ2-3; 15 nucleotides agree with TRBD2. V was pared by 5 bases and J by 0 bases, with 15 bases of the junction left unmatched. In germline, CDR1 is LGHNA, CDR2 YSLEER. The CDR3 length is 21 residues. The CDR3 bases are TGCGCCAGCAGCTCCCCCCCCCACGGACTAGCGGGGGGGCCAAGCACAGATACGCAGTATTTT. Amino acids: CASSSPPHGLAGGPSTDTQYF.

CDR3 sequence reads: CASSQDGTNTGELFF. CDR3 DNA sequence: TGCGCCAGCAGCCAAGACGGTACGAACACCGGGGAGCTGTTTTTT. V is TRBV4-1 and J is TRBJ2-2; D gene unclear. The CDR3 totals 15 residues. Germline CDR1 reads MGHRA; CDR2 reads YSYEKL. Trimming took 0 bases from V and 0 from J, leaving 5 bases between them.

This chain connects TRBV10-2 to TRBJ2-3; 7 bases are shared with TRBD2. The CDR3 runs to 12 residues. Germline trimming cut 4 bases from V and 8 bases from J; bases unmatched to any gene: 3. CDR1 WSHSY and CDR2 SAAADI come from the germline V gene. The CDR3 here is CASSVAGATQYF. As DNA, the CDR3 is TGCGCCAGCAGTGTGGCGGGAGCTACGCAGTATTTT.

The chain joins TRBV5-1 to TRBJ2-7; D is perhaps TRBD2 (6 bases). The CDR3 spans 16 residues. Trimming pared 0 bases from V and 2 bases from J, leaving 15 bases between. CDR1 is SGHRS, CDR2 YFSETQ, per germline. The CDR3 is CASSLGPGRETYEQYF. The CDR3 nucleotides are TGCGCCAGCAGCTTGGGCCCGGGACGGGAGACCTACGAGCAGTACTTC. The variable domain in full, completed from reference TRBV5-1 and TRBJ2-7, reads KAGVTQTPRYLIKTRGQQVTLSCSPISGHRSVSWYQQTPGQGLQFLFEYFSETQRNKGNFPGRFSGRQFSNSRSEMNVSTLELGDSALYLCASSLGPGRETYEQYFGPGTRLTVT.

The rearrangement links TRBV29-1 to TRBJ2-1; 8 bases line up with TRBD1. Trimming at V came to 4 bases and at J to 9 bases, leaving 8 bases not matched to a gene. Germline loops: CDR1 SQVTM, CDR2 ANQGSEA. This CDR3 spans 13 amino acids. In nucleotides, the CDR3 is TGCAGCGTTGTTGCAGGGGGCTTCGTTGAGCAGTTCTTC. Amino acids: CSVVAGGFVEQFF.

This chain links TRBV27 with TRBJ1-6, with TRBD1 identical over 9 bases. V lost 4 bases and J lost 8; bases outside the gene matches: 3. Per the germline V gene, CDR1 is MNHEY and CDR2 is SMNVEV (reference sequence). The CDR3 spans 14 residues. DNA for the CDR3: TGTGCCAGCAGTTCATGGACAGGGGATTCACCCCTCCACTTT. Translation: CASSSWTGDSPLHF.

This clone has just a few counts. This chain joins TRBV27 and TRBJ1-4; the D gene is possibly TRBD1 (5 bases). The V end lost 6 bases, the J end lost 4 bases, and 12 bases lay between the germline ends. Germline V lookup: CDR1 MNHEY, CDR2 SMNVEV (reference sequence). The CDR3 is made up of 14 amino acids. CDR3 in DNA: TGTGCCAGCAGACTGGCGGGACTTAATGAAAAACTGTTTTTT. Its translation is CASRLAGLNEKLFF.

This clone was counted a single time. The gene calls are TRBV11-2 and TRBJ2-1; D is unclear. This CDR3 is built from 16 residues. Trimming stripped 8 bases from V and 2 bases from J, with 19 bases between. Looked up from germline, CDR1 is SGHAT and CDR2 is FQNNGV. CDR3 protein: CASSLGSRSPYNEQFF. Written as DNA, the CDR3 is TGTGCCAGCTCCTTGGGTTCCCGGAGCCCCTACAATGAGCAGTTCTTC. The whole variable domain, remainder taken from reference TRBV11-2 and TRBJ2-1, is EAGVAQSPRYKIIEKRQSVAFWCNPISGHATLYWYQQILGQGPKLLIQFQNNGVVDDSQLPKDRFSAERLKGVDSTLKIQPAKLEDSAVYLCASSLGSRSPYNEQFFGPGTRLTVL.

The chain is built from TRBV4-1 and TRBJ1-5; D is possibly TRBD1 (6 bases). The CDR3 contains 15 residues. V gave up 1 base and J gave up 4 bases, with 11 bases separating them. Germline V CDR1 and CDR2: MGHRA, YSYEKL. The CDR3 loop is CASSQAWGPNQPQHF. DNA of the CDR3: TGCGCCAGCAGCCAAGCCTGGGGGCCAAATCAGCCCCAGCATTTT.

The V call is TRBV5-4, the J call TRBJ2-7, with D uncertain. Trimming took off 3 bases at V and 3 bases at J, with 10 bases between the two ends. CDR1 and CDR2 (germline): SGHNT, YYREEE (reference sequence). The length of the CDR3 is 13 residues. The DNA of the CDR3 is TGTGCCAGCAGCTCCCCCCCCAACTACGAGCAGTACTTC. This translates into CASSSPPNYEQYF.

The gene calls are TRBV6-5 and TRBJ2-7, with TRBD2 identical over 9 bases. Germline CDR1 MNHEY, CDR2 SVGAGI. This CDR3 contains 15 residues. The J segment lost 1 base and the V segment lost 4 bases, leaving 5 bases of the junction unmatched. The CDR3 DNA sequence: TGTGCCAGCAGTTCTACTAGCGGGTCTTCCTACGAGCAGTACTTC. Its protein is CASSSTSGSSYEQYF.

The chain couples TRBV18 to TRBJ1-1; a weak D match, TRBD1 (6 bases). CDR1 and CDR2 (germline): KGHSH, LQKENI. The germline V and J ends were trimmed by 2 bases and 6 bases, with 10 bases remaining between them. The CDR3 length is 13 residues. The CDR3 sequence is CASSPEGGSEAFF. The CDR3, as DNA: TGTGCCAGCTCACCAGAAGGGGGATCTGAAGCTTTCTTT.

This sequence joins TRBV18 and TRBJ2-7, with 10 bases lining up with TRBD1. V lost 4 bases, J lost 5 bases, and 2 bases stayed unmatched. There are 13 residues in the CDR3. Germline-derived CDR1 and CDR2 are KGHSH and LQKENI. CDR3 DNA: TGTGCCAGCTCACGGGACAGGGGTAACGAGCAGTACTTC. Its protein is CASSRDRGNEQYF.

CDR3 sequence: CASSPGQGGQPQHF. The DNA of the CDR3 is TGTGCCAGCAGCCCCGGACAGGGGGGCCAGCCCCAGCATTTT. The chain couples TRBV6-5 to TRBJ1-5, with 10 bases identical to TRBD1. CDR1 is MNHEY, CDR2 SVGAGI, per germline. CDR3 size: 14 residues. V shed 6 bases, J shed 7 bases, and the junction held 6 bases outside the gene matches.

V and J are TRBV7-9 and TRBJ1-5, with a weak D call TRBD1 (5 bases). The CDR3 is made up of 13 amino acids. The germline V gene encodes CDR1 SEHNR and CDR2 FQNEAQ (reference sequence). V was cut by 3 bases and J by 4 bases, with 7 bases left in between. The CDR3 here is CASSFGGNQPQHF. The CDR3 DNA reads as TGTGCCAGCAGCTTCGGGGGGAATCAGCCCCAGCATTTT. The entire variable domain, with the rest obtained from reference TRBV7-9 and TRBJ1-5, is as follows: DTGVSQNPRHKITKRGQNVTFRCDPISEHNRLYWYRQTLGQGPEFLTYFQNEAQLEKSRLLSDRFSAERPKGSFSTLEIQRTEQGDSAMYLCASSFGGNQPQHFGDGTRLSIL.

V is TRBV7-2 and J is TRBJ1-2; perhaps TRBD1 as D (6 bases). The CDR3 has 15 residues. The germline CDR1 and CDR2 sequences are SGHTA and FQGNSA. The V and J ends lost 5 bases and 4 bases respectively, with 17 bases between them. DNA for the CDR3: TGTGCCAGCAGCCTCACGGGGGGCCTGGGCTATGGCTACACCTTC. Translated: CASSLTGGLGYGYTF.

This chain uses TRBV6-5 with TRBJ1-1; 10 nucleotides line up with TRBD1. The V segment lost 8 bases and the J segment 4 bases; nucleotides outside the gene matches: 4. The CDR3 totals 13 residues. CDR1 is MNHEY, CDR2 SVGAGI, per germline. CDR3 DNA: TGTGCCAGCTCGGACAGGGGGTCCACTGAAGCTTTCTTT. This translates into CASSDRGSTEAFF.

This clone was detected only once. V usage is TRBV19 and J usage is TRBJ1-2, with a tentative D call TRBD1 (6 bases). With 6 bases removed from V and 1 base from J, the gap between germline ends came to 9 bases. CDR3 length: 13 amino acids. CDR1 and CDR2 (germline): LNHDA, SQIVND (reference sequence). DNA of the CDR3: TGTGCCAGTAGCAGGGGTGATAACTATGGCTACACCTTC. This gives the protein CASSRGDNYGYTF.